These 9 T cell receptor beta chains originate from one sample sequenced in a study of shared clonotypes between healthy human individuals. Naive CD8 isolation took CD45RO-negative cells positively selected for CCR7 and excluded terminally differentiated effector memory CD45RA+ cells. Clones were sequenced by immunoSEQ multiplex PCR, and TCRdb holds only the in-frame ones, with some missing. The table has about 2,100,000 clones, about 93% seen once. The sequenced sample was naive CD8+ T cells from PBMCs. Receptors were obtained from a man between 18 and 35 years old in good health. Some clones in this sample may be carry-over from other donors' samples.

V and J are TRBV30 and TRBJ2-1; 11 bases map to TRBD2. This CDR3 is built from 18 residues. In germline, CDR1 is GTSNPN, CDR2 SVGIG (reference sequence). The V segment lost 5 bases and the J segment 12 bases; nucleotides outside the gene matches: 24. CDR3 nucleotides: TGTGCCTGGGGGGAAGGGGGGACGAAGAGACTAGCGGGGCCGCGGCAGTTCTTC. The encoded protein is CAWGEGGTKRLAGPRQFF.

The rearrangement links TRBV5-4 to TRBJ1-2, with D tentatively TRBD1 (5 bases). CDR1 SGHNT and CDR2 YYREEE come from the germline V gene (reference sequence). This CDR3 is built from 15 residues. Trimming shortened V by 4 bases and J by 7 bases, and 20 bases separated the two germline ends. CDR3 bases: TGTGCCAGCAGCCCAGTACGGGACTCCTGGCGTGGCTACACCTTC. This gives the protein CASSPVRDSWRGYTF. Supplemented by reference TRBV5-4 and TRBJ1-2, the full variable domain reads ETGVTQSPTHLIKTRGQQVTLRCSSQSGHNTVSWYQQALGQGPQFIFQYYREEENGRGNFPPRFSGLQFPNYSSELNVNALELDDSALYLCASSPVRDSWRGYTFGSGTRLTVV.

This chain uses TRBV7-2 with TRBJ2-1, with a possible D match to TRBD2 (5 bases). This CDR3 has 14 residues. Germline assignment: CDR1 SGHTA and CDR2 FQGNSA. The V gene lost 1 base and the J gene lost 8 bases, with 12 bases spanning the gap. Here the CDR3 reads CASSLVLLADEQFF. The CDR3 nucleotides read TGTGCCAGCAGCTTAGTTCTCCTAGCCGATGAGCAGTTCTTC. Drawing the rest from reference TRBV7-2 and TRBJ2-1, the complete variable domain is GAGVSQSPSNKVTEKGKDVELRCDPISGHTALYWYRQSLGQGLEFLIYFQGNSAPDKSGLPSDRFSAERTGGSVSTLTIQRTQQEDSAVYLCASSLVLLADEQFFGPGTRLTVL.

V gene TRBV7-8 combines with J gene TRBJ2-7; D is tentatively TRBD1 or TRBD2 (5 bases each). This CDR3 has 14 amino acids. Germline values: CDR1 SGHVS, CDR2 FQNEAQ. The ends were cut back, 5 bases at V and 6 bases at J, with 17 bases in the middle. Here the CDR3 reads CASSSRDQWFEQYF. The CDR3 DNA reads as TGTGCCAGCAGCAGCCGGGACCAGTGGTTCGAGCAGTACTTC. Variable domain in full (rest from reference TRBV7-8 and TRBJ2-7): GAGVSQSPRYKVAKRGQDVALRCDPISGHVSLFWYQQALGQGPEFLTYFQNEAQLDKSGLPSDRFFAERPEGSVSTLKIQRTQQEDSAVYLCASSSRDQWFEQYFGPGTRLTVT.

The chain carries TRBV28 and TRBJ1-1; tentative D call: TRBD1 (5 bases). The CDR3 has 13 amino acids. V lost 6 bases and J 3 bases, leaving 11 bases between the germline ends. Germline V gene data show CDR1 as MDHEN and CDR2 as SYDVKM. The CDR3 region has the DNA TGTGCCAGCAGCAAGGGACCTTACACTGAAGCTTTCTTT. Amino acids: CASSKGPYTEAFF.

This chain uses TRBV2 with TRBJ1-4; 9 nucleotides agree with TRBD1. The germline gives CDR1 SNHLY, CDR2 FYNNEI. The V segment lost 3 bases and the J segment 6 bases; nucleotides outside the gene matches: 5. The CDR3 is 15 amino acids. For the CDR3, the DNA is TGTGCCAGCAGTGAGGGACAGGGACAAGATGAAAAACTGTTTTTT. It is translated as CASSEGQGQDEKLFF.

This clone was seen just once. The chain is built from TRBV28 and TRBJ1-1, with TRBD1 identical over 8 bases. This CDR3 is 13 amino acids long. Germline CDR1 reads MDHEN; CDR2 reads SYDVKM. After removal of 6 bases from V and 6 bases from J, the junction contained 6 bases not matched to a gene. In DNA, the CDR3 is TGTGCCAGCAGGGTCGACAGGGGAGCTGAAGCTTTCTTT. Translating gives CASRVDRGAEAFF.

The V and J genes are TRBV19 and TRBJ2-7; maybe TRBD2 (5 bases). The length of the CDR3 is 14 residues. V lost 0 bases and J 2 bases, leaving 8 bases between the germline ends. Germline lookup yields CDR1 LNHDA and CDR2 SQIVND (reference sequence). This CDR3 reads CASSIDGITYEQYF. In DNA, the CDR3 is TGTGCCAGTAGTATAGACGGGATAACCTACGAGCAGTACTTC.

V usage is TRBV29-1 and J usage is TRBJ1-2; weak D call: TRBD1 (5 bases). This CDR3 comprises 11 residues. Germline V gives CDR1 SQVTM, CDR2 ANQGSEA. V gave up 6 bases and J gave up 4 bases, with 9 bases separating them. This CDR3 reads CSVFDSYGYTF. CDR3 bases: TGCAGCGTCTTCGACAGCTATGGCTACACCTTC.